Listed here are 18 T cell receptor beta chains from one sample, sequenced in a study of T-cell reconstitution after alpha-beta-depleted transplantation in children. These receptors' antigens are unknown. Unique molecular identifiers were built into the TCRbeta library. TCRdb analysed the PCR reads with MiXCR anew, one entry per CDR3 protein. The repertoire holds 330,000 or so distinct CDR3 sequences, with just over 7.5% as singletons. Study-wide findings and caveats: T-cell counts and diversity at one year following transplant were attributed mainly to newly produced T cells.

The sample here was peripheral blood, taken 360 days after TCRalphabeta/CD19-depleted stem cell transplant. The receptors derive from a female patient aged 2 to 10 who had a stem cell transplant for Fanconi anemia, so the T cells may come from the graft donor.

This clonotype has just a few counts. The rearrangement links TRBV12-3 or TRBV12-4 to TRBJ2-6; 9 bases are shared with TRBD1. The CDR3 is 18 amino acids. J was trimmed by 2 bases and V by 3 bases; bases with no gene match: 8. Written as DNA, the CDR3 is TGTGCCAGCAGTTTCCGAGACAGGGGGAGAGCTGGGGCCAACGTCCTGACTTTC. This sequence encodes CASSFRDRGRAGANVLTF.

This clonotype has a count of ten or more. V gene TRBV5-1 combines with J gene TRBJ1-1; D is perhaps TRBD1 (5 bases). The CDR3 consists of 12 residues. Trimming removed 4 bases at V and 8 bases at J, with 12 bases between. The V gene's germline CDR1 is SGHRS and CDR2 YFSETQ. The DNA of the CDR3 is TGCGCCAGCAGCCTACCGGGACCCGAAGCTTTCTTT. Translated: CASSLPGPEAFF.

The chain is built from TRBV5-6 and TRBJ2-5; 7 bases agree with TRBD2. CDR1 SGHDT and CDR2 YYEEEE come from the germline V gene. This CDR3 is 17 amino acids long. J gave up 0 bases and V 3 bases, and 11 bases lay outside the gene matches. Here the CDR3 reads CASSSLGGTPYQETQYF. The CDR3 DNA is TGTGCCAGCAGCTCCCTCGGGGGGACGCCATACCAAGAGACCCAGTACTTC. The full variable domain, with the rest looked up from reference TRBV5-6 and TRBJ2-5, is DAGVTQSPTHLIKTRGQQVTLRCSPKSGHDTVSWYQQALGQGPQFIFQYYEEEERQRGNFPDRFSGHQFPNYSSELNVNALLLGDSALYLCASSSLGGTPYQETQYFGPGTRLLVL.

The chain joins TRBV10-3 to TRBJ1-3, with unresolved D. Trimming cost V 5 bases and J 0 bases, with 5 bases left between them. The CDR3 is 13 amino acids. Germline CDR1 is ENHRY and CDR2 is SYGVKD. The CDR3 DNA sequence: TGTGCCATCAGTCCGACCTCTGGAAACACCATATATTTT. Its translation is CAISPTSGNTIYF.

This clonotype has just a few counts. CDR3 DNA: TGTGCCAGCAGCTCCTGGATAGGGGACAGCATACCTTTCCCAACGCACACAGATACGCAGTATTTT. It translates to CASSSWIGDSIPFPTHTDTQYF. The chain carries TRBV7-1 and TRBJ2-3; 7 nucleotides align to TRBD1. TRBV7-1 is annotated as an ORF whose role is uncertain. V shed 3 bases and J 2 bases; nucleotides not matched to a gene: 26. CDR3 size: 22 residues.

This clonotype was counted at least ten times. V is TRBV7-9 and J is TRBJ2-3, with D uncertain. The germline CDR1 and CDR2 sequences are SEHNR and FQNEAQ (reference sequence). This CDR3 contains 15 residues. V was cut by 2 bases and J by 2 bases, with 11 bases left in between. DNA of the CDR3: TGTGCCAGCAGCTTATGGCGAGGCCCCACAGATACGCAGTATTTT. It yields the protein CASSLWRGPTDTQYF.

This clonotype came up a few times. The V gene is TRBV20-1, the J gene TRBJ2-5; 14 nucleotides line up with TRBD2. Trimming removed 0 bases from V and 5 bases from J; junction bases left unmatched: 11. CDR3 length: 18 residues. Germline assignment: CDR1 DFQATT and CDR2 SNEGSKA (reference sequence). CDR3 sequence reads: CSARDPRTSGGWEETQYF. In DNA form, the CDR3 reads TGCAGTGCTAGAGATCCGCGGACTAGCGGGGGGTGGGAGGAGACCCAGTACTTC.

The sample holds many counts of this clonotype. CDR3 region: CASSRTGTLRDNEQFF. CDR3 coding DNA: TGTGCCAGCAGCCGGACCGGCACCCTGAGGGACAATGAGCAGTTCTTC. The J gene is TRBJ2-1, the V gene TRBV7-2, with D maybe TRBD2 (5 bases). V lost 5 bases and J lost 5, with 19 bases in between. Germline CDR1 is SGHTA and CDR2 is FQGNSA. The CDR3 runs to 16 residues.

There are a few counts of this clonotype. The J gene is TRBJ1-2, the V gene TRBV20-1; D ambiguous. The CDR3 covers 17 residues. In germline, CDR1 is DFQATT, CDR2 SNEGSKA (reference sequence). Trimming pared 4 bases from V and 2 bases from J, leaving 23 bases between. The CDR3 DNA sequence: TGCAGTGCTAATCCCCCCCCGGGGTTCAGTCGGAACTATGGCTACACCTTC. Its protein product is CSANPPPGFSRNYGYTF.

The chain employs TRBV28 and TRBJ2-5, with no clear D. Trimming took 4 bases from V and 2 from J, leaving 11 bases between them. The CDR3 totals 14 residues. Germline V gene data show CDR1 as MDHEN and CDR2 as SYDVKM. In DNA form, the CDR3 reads TGTGCCAGCAGTTCCTCAGGACCTCAAGAGACCCAGTACTTC. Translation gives CASSSSGPQETQYF.

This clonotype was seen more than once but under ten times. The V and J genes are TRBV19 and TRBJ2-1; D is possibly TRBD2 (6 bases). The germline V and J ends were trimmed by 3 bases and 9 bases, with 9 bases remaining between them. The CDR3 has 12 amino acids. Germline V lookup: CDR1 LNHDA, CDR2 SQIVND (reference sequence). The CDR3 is CASSIAGSEQFF. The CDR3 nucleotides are TGTGCCAGTAGTATTGCGGGGAGTGAGCAGTTCTTC.

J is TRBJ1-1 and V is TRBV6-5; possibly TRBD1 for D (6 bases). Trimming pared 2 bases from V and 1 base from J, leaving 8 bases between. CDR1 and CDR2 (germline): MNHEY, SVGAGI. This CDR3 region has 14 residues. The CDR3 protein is CASSYGGANTEAFF. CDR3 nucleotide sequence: TGTGCCAGCAGTTACGGGGGGGCGAACACTGAAGCTTTCTTT.

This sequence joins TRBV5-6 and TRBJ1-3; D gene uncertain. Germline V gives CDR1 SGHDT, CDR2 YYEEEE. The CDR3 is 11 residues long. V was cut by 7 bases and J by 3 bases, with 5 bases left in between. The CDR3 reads CASGGGNTIYF. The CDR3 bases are TGTGCCAGCGGAGGTGGAAACACCATATATTTT.

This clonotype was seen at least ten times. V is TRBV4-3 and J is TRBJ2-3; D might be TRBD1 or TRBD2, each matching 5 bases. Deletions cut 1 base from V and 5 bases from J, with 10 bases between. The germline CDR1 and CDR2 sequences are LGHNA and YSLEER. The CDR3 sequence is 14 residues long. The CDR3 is CASSQGDRGDTQYF. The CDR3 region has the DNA TGCGCCAGCAGCCAAGGGGACCGCGGAGATACGCAGTATTTT.

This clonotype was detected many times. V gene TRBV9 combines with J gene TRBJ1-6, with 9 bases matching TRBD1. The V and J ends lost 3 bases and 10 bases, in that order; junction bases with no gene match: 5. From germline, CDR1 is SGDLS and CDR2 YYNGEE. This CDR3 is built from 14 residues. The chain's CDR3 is CASSENRGPSPLHF. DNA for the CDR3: TGTGCCAGCAGCGAGAACAGGGGGCCCTCACCCCTCCACTTT.

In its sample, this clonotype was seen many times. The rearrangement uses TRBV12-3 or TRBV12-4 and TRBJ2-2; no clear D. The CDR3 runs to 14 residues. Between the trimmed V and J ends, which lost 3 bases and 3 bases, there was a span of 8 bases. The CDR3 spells CASSFRSHTGELFF. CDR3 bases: TGTGCCAGCAGTTTTAGGAGCCACACCGGGGAGCTGTTTTTT.

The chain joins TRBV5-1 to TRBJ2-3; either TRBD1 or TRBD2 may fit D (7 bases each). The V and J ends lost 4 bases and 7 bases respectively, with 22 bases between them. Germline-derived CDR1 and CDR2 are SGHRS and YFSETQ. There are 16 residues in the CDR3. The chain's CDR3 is CASSRDRQGGDHTQYF. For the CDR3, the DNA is TGCGCCAGCAGCAGGGATAGACAGGGAGGGGATCATACGCAGTATTTT. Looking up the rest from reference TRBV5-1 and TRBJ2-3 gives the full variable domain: KAGVTQTPRYLIKTRGQQVTLSCSPISGHRSVSWYQQTPGQGLQFLFEYFSETQRNKGNFPGRFSGRQFSNSRSEMNVSTLELGDSALYLCASSRDRQGGDHTQYFGPGTRLTVL.

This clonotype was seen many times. The CDR3 is CATSRERWRTEAFF. CDR3 DNA: TGTGCCACCAGCAGAGAAAGGTGGAGGACTGAAGCTTTCTTT. V usage is TRBV15 and J usage is TRBJ1-1; D not certain. The CDR3 covers 14 residues. CDR1 and CDR2 (germline): LNHNV, YYDKDF (reference sequence). V shed 0 bases and J shed 5 bases, with 10 bases lying between them.